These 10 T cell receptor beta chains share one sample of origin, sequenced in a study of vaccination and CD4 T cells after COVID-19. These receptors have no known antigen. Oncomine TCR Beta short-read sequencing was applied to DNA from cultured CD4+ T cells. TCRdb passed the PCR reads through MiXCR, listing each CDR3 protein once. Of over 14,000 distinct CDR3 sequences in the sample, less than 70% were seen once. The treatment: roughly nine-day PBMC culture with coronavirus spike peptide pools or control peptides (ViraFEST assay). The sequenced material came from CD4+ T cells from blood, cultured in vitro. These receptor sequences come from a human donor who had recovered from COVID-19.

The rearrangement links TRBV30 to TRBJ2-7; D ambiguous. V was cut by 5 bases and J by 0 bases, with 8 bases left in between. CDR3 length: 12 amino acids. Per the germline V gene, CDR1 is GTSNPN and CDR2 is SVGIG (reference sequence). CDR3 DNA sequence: TGTGCCTGGGACCGCAGCTCCTACGAGCAGTACTTC. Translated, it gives CAWDRSSYEQYF. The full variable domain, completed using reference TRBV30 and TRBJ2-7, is SQTIHQWPATLVQPVGSPLSLECTVEGTSNPNLYWYRQAAGRGLQLLFYSVGIGQISSEVPQNLSASRPQDRQFILSSKKLLLSDSGFYLCAWDRSSYEQYFGPGTRLTVT.

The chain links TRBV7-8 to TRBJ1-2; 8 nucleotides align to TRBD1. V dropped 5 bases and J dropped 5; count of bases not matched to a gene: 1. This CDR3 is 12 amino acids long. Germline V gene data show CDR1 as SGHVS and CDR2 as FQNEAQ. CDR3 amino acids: CASSRQGYGYTF. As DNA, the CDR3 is TGTGCCAGCAGCCGACAGGGGTATGGCTACACCTTC.

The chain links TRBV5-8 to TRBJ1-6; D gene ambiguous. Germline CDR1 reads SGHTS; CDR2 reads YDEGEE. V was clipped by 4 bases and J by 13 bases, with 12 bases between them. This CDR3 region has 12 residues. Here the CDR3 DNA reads TGTGCCAGCAGCCGGACCGTGGGGCCCCTCCACTTT. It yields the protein CASSRTVGPLHF.

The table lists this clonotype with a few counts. The CDR3 spells CASSLDRGRDGYTF. Here the CDR3 DNA reads TGTGCCAGCAGTTTAGACAGGGGAAGAGATGGCTACACCTTC. This rearrangement joins TRBV28 to TRBJ1-2; 8 positions match TRBD1. Trimming cost V 2 bases and J 6 bases; bases outside gene matches: 5. The CDR3 contains 14 residues. The germline CDR1 and CDR2 sequences are MDHEN and SYDVKM.

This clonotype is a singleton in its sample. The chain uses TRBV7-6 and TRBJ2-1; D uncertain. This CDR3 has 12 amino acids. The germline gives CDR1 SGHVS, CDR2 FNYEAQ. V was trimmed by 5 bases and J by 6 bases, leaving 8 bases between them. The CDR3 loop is CASSQYRNEQFF. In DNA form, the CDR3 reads TGTGCCAGCAGCCAATATCGCAATGAGCAGTTCTTC.

The CDR3 DNA reads TGCAGTGCTAGTGTGCAGGGGGGCGGCTACACCTTC. Translated: CSASVQGGGYTF. This chain uses TRBV20-1 with TRBJ1-2, with 7 positions matching TRBD1. Germline CDR1 is DFQATT and CDR2 is SNEGSKA (reference sequence). The CDR3 has 12 amino acids. J lost 8 bases, V lost 3 bases, and 6 bases had no gene match.

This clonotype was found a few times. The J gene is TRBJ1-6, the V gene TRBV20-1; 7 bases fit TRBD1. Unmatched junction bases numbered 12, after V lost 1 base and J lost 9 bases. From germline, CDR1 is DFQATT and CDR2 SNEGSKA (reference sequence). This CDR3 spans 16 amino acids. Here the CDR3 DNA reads TGCAGTGCTAGAGTTAGAACCGGGACAGTGGGTTCACCCCTCCACTTT. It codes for CSARVRTGTVGSPLHF.

CDR3 DNA sequence: TGCAGTGCCACTCCCCCACAGCGGCACTCCTACGAGCAGTACTTC. This sequence encodes CSATPPQRHSYEQYF. J is TRBJ2-7 and V is TRBV20-1; a possible D gene is TRBD2 (5 bases). This CDR3 has 15 residues. Looked up from germline, CDR1 is DFQATT and CDR2 is SNEGSKA (reference sequence). V lost 6 bases and J lost 0, with 18 bases in between.

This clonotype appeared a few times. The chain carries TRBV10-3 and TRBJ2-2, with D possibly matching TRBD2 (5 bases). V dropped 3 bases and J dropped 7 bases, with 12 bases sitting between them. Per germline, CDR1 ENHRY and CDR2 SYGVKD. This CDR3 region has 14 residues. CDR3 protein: CAISDGMLIGELFF. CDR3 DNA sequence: TGTGCCATCAGTGACGGGATGTTGATCGGGGAGCTGTTTTTT.

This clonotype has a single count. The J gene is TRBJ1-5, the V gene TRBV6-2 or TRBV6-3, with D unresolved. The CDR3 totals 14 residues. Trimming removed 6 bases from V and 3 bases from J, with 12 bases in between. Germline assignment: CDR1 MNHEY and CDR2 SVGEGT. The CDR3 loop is CASSHEGYNQPQHF. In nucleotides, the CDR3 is TGTGCCAGCAGCCACGAGGGATACAATCAGCCCCAGCATTTT.